These 8 T cell receptor beta chains came from one sample sequenced in a study of T cell repertoires in cytomegalovirus infection. TCRdb independently ran MiXCR on the reads; one entry per CDR3 protein. The sample yields a few hundred thousand distinct CDR3 sequences, about 35% seen once. Their antigen targets remain unknown. The sample was cultured PBMCs, taken from culture after CMV antigen stimulation. The receptors come from a human donor in good health (CMV status not recorded). Some clones in this sample may be carry-over from other donors' samples.

V gene TRBV6-2 or TRBV6-3 combines with J gene TRBJ2-1; 10 positions match TRBD2. Germline CDR1 MNHEY, CDR2 SVGEGT. The CDR3 has 16 amino acids. Trimming cost V 3 bases and J 7 bases; bases outside gene matches: 9. CDR3 sequence (DNA): TGTGCCAGCAGTTATTTAGCTGCTAGCGGGAGTAATGAGCAGTTCTTC. As protein: CASSYLAASGSNEQFF.

Of note for this clonotype: A read error may be the cause here, since a much bigger clone is one base away. The genes are TRBV6-5 and TRBJ2-1, with 11 bases aligning to TRBD1. CDR3 length: 13 residues. Germline V gene lookup returns CDR1 MNHEY and CDR2 SVGAGI. J gave up 8 bases and V 6 bases, and 3 bases lay outside the gene matches. In nucleotides, the CDR3 is TGTGCCAGCAGCCGGGACAGGGGGGATGAGCAGTTCTTC. This codes for CASSRDRGDEQFF.

This clonotype came up many times. This CDR3 is CASSFDLHHNEQFF. The CDR3, as DNA: TGTGCCAGCAGTTTCGACCTGCACCACAATGAGCAGTTCTTC. This sequence joins TRBV12-3 or TRBV12-4 and TRBJ2-1; D not certain. V lost 3 bases and J 5 bases, leaving 11 bases between the germline ends. This CDR3 is built from 14 residues.

V and J are TRBV15 and TRBJ1-5, with D perhaps matching TRBD1 (5 bases). Germline CDR1 is LNHNV and CDR2 is YYDKDF (reference sequence). V was cut by 6 bases and J by 5 bases, with 14 bases left in between. This CDR3 comprises 14 residues. CDR3 in amino acids: CATSRDRGDQPQHF. CDR3 bases: TGTGCCACCAGTCGTGATAGAGGGGATCAGCCCCAGCATTTT.

This clonotype was detected a few times. The chain employs TRBV28 and TRBJ2-7, with 10 nucleotides matching TRBD1. The length of the CDR3 is 19 residues. Unmatched junction bases numbered 21, after V lost 8 bases and J lost 2 bases. Germline V gene lookup returns CDR1 MDHEN and CDR2 SYDVKM. This chain's CDR3 is CASFHPRQGALALTYEQYF. Written as DNA, the CDR3 is TGTGCCAGCTTCCACCCTCGACAGGGGGCGTTGGCGTTGACCTACGAGCAGTACTTC.

This clonotype was recorded a few times. The CDR3, as DNA: TGTGCCAGCAGACGAGGGTCGGCGGGAACTATGAACACTGAAGCTTTCTTT. Its translation is CASRRGSAGTMNTEAFF. The V gene is TRBV6-2 or TRBV6-3, the J gene TRBJ1-1; D is ambiguous. V gave up 6 bases and J gave up 0 bases, with 20 bases separating them. The length of the CDR3 is 17 residues. The germline V gene encodes CDR1 MNHEY and CDR2 SVGEGT.

The J gene is TRBJ2-2, the V gene TRBV15, with 8 bases matching TRBD2. The CDR3 consists of 13 residues. The germline V gene has CDR1 LNHNV and CDR2 YYDKDF (reference sequence). V was pared by 2 bases and J by 13 bases, with 6 bases of the junction left unmatched. CDR3 sequence (DNA): TGTGCCACCAGCAGAAACAGGGCGGGAGGGCTGTTTTTT. Protein sequence: CATSRNRAGGLFF.

The chain employs TRBV20-1 and TRBJ2-2; possibly TRBD1 or TRBD2 for D (6 bases each). This CDR3 has 15 residues. Trimming took off 5 bases at V and 0 bases at J, with 13 bases between the two ends. Looked up from germline, CDR1 is DFQATT and CDR2 is SNEGSKA (reference sequence). Here the CDR3 reads CSAPYGGSNTGELFF. As DNA, the CDR3 is TGCAGTGCTCCGTACGGGGGCTCGAACACCGGGGAGCTGTTTTTT.